Below, 9 T cell receptor beta chains from the same sample are listed, as sequenced in a study of blood T cells in healthy people across ages. Through a sample-barcoded 5' primer and a J-beta primer mix, a second PCR was run for roughly 7 to 12 cycles. TCRdb fed the 5' RACE reads into MiXCR, producing one record per CDR3 protein. This repertoire shows about 380,000 distinct CDR3 sequences, approximately 52% found once; its top ten account for around 49%. Sample: blood. The receptors derive from a man in his sixties in good health.

This sequence joins TRBV7-3 and TRBJ2-3, with 9 nucleotides matching TRBD1. Germline CDR1 is SGHTA and CDR2 is FQGTGA. V lost 5 bases and J lost 1; bases outside the gene matches: 4. The CDR3 consists of 15 residues. CDR3 DNA: TGTGCCAGCAGCGGGGGACAGGGTGGCACAGATACGCAGTATTTT. This codes for CASSGGQGGTDTQYF.

This clonotype was seen many times. The CDR3 loop is CASRQGASISTQYF. The CDR3 bases are TGCGCCAGCCGACAGGGGGCGTCGATATCGACCCAGTACTTC. The gene calls are TRBV5-1 and TRBJ2-5, with TRBD1 matching 10 bases. Trimming at V came to 7 bases and at J to 7 bases, leaving 10 bases not matched to a gene. The CDR3 consists of 14 residues. Germline loops: CDR1 SGHRS, CDR2 YFSETQ.

The chain joins TRBV6-1 to TRBJ1-5; maybe TRBD1 (5 bases). CDR3 length: 16 residues. Germline CDR1 reads MNHNS; CDR2 reads SASEGT. The ends were cut back, 1 base at V and 6 bases at J, with 16 bases in the middle. CDR3 DNA: TGTGCCAGCAGTGAAGTTTGGGCCGGCGGGGGTCAGCCCCAGCATTTT. Translated, it gives CASSEVWAGGGQPQHF.

V and J are TRBV5-1 and TRBJ2-7; D gene unclear. With 0 bases removed from V and 2 bases from J, the gap between germline ends came to 9 bases. The CDR3 runs 14 residues. In germline, CDR1 is SGHRS, CDR2 YFSETQ. Written as DNA, the CDR3 is TGCGCCAGCAGCTTGGCGGGCGCGACCTACGAGCAGTACTTC. It is translated as CASSLAGATYEQYF.

This clonotype was seen a few times. The chain links TRBV29-1 to TRBJ2-1; TRBD2 matches 10 bases. V dropped 4 bases and J dropped 3; count of bases not matched to a gene: 3. CDR3 length equals 14 residues. Germline V gene sequence: CDR1 SQVTM, CDR2 ANQGSEA. CDR3 sequence (DNA): TGCAGCGTTGCTTGGACTAGCGGCTACAATGAGCAGTTCTTC. It codes for CSVAWTSGYNEQFF.

Remarks on this clonotype: A read error may be the cause here, since a much bigger clone is one base away. The chain combines TRBV5-1 with TRBJ2-3; 8 bases fit TRBD2. CDR3 size: 16 residues. Per germline, CDR1 SGHRS and CDR2 YFSETQ. V shed 4 bases, J shed 0 bases, and the junction held 7 bases outside the gene matches. CDR3: CASSSQREISTDTQYF. The CDR3 nucleotides read TGCGCCAGCAGCAGCCAGCGGGAGATTAGCACAGATACGCAGTATTTT.

This clonotype was observed at least ten times. J is TRBJ1-1 and V is TRBV25-1; TRBD1 aligns across 10 bases. The CDR3 is 14 amino acids. V was clipped by 4 bases and J by 8 bases; unmatched bases: 7. In germline, CDR1 is MGHDK, CDR2 SYGVNS. The CDR3 DNA follows: TGTGCCAGCAGTGGACAGGGGGCCTCAACAGAAGCTTTCTTT. The encoded protein is CASSGQGASTEAFF.

This clonotype has more than one count but fewer than ten. CDR3 in amino acids: CSARDPATSGTYEQYF. CDR3 DNA: TGCAGTGCTAGAGATCCGGCTACTAGCGGGACCTACGAGCAGTACTTC. J is TRBJ2-7 and V is TRBV20-1; 10 bases fit TRBD2. This CDR3 is built from 16 residues. V was clipped by 0 bases and J by 2 bases; unmatched bases: 7. Germline assignment: CDR1 DFQATT and CDR2 SNEGSKA (reference sequence).

The chain carries TRBV21-1 and TRBJ2-6; the table names TRBD1, a call not compared with the DNA. TRBV21-1 is an annotated pseudogene. CDR3 size: 19 residues. The CDR3 sequence: CASSTPETADTSGANVLTF. The CDR3, as DNA: TGTGCCAGCAGCACACCGGAGACAGCTGATACCTCTGGGGCCAACGTCCTGACTTTC.